Detailed here is one T cell receptor (beta chain). Sequenced by immunoSEQ multiplex PCR; TCRdb stores in-frame clones only, minus some. The sample lists about 60,000 clones, almost 90% occurring once. The record originates from a study of OX40 agonist ivuxolimab in advanced cancers. Study at large: The study enrolled dose-escalation patients with hepatocellular carcinoma, melanoma, renal cell or head and neck cancer. Three patients had partial responses: one hepatocellular carcinoma, two cutaneous melanoma.

Per the germline V gene, CDR1 is MNHEY and CDR2 is SVGAGI. The CDR3 loop spans 13 amino acids. The V end was cut by 0 bases, the J end by 1 base, with 3 bases between. The clonotype originates from an adult with an advanced solid tumor such as melanoma, head and neck, liver or kidney cancer. The source was CD4+ or CD8+ T cells sorted from blood, collected in a trial of the OX40 agonist ivuxolimab. The V call is TRBV6-5, the J call TRBJ1-1; no clear D gene. CDR3 protein: CASSYSRNTEAFF. For the CDR3, the DNA is TGTGCCAGCAGTTACTCACGGAACACTGAAGCTTTCTTT.